The clone carrying this T cell receptor (beta chain) was picked up a small number of times. This sample is part of a study of blood T cell repertoires in COVID-19. Across the study: Some COVID-19 samples were acute and others convalescent; all came from the United States, Italy and Spain. Sources were T cells, B-cell-depleted T cells, or PBMCs; the material itself was cDNA or gDNA.

In the authors' methods: Using reference gene primer amplification, nucleated cell counts were estimated. Some clones are missing from TCRdb's copy, which holds only in-frame ones; the method was immunoSEQ multiplex PCR. V and J calls and clone size come straight from that table; D and trimming were deduced from the DNA. The sample carries 150,000 to 200,000 clones, about 80% recorded once. This CDR3 has 14 amino acids. The V gene's germline CDR1 is LNHNV and CDR2 YYDKDF (reference sequence). Unmatched junction bases numbered 8, after V lost 8 bases and J lost 5 bases. Specimen: peripheral blood. The clonotype originates from a man between 65 and 85 years old with active or convalescent COVID-19. This sequence joins TRBV15 and TRBJ2-1, with 8 bases lining up with TRBD2. CDR3 residues: CATRPGGRNNEQFF. In DNA form, the CDR3 reads TGTGCCACCCGACCCGGCGGGAGGAACAATGAGCAGTTCTTC.